This T cell receptor beta chain was sequenced in a study of blood T cell repertoires in COVID-19. In the study overall: Specimens from acute and convalescent COVID-19 originated in the United States, Italy and Spain. PBMCs, B-cell-depleted T cells, or T cells were the source of the cDNA or gDNA that made up the material.

Per the original methods: Amplified reference gene primers provided the basis for estimating nucleated cell counts. Assay: immunoSEQ multiplex PCR; the TCRdb copy retains only in-frame clones and omits some. V, J and clone size reflect that table, while D and trimming were determined from the DNA. The sample consists of approximately 170,000 clones, around nine tenths of them appearing once. V was trimmed by 4 bases and J by 0 bases, leaving 13 bases between them. Germline loops: CDR1 SQVTM, CDR2 ANQGSEA. The CDR3 sequence is 15 residues long. This clone came up once. The sequence was obtained from a man aged 45 to 65 who had recovered from COVID-19. The chain recombines TRBV29-1 with TRBJ1-3, with a weak D call TRBD1 (5 bases). Material for sequencing was peripheral blood. CDR3 nucleotide sequence: TGCAGCGTTGCGGAGGGGCGTTACTCTGGAAACACCATATATTTT. Residues: CSVAEGRYSGNTIYF.